This is a list of T cell receptor beta chains from one sample in a study of cytomegalovirus exposure and HLA in healthy donors. Measured with immunoSEQ multiplex PCR; TCRdb has only the in-frame clones, and not every one. There are 180,000 or so clones in the sample; approximately 71% occur only once, and around 8.3% lies in the top ten. The sequencing input was PBMCs. All receptors derive from a middle-aged woman in good health and CMV-seropositive. CDR3s include the opening cysteine and the closing phenylalanine or tryptophan.

j_gene: TRBJ2-7
v_gene: TRBV6-6
CDR3aa: CASRRGDSIITGEQYF

j_gene: TRBJ2-5
v_gene: TRBV5-1
CDR3aa: CASSLGGSSGIGETQYF

j_gene: TRBJ2-1
v_gene: TRBV10-3
CDR3aa: CAISSQGSSYNEQFF

j_gene: TRBJ2-1
v_gene: TRBV7-8
CDR3aa: CASSFNRGGQFF

j_gene: TRBJ1-4
v_gene: TRBV4-2
CDR3aa: CASSQGSQGREEKLFF

j_gene: TRBJ1-1
v_gene: TRBV27
CDR3aa: CASSLKGLNTEAFF

j_gene: TRBJ2-3
v_gene: TRBV5-1
CDR3aa: CASSPGIVDGDTQYF

j_gene: TRBJ2-1
v_gene: TRBV2
CDR3aa: CASSEQRLAYNEQFF

j_gene: TRBJ2-1
v_gene: TRBV7-9
CDR3aa: CASSPTSGSGIRRNEQFF

j_gene: TRBJ1-2
v_gene: TRBV6-1
CDR3aa: CASSPDRRGYGYTF

j_gene: TRBJ1-1
v_gene: TRBV4-3
CDR3aa: CASSQDWQGEAFF

j_gene: TRBJ2-3
v_gene: TRBV7-2
CDR3aa: CASSLLAGDADTQYF

j_gene: TRBJ2-1
v_gene: TRBV18
CDR3aa: CASSPWTSGSSFDSSYNEQFF

j_gene: TRBJ1-2
v_gene: TRBV30
CDR3aa: CAWSPWTSESPYYGYTF

j_gene: TRBJ1-1
v_gene: TRBV15
CDR3aa: CATSGRNRNTEAFF

j_gene: TRBJ2-7
v_gene: TRBV27
CDR3aa: CASSPGLAGGREQYF

j_gene: TRBJ1-3
v_gene: TRBV7-9
CDR3aa: CASSLALPGNTIYF

j_gene: TRBJ1-3
v_gene: TRBV7-8
CDR3aa: CASSLDLAGRGNTIYF

j_gene: TRBJ2-7
v_gene: TRBV10-3
CDR3aa: CAIGTDSGLALYEQYF

j_gene: TRBJ1-2
v_gene: TRBV7-9
CDR3aa: CASSQRYYGYTF

j_gene: TRBJ2-2
v_gene: TRBV27
CDR3aa: CASSLLSYTGELFF

j_gene: TRBJ1-5
v_gene: TRBV28
CDR3aa: CASSTRTGPNQPQHF

j_gene: TRBJ2-2
v_gene: TRBV30
CDR3aa: CAWSPMGTGNEAGELFF

j_gene: TRBJ2-1
v_gene: TRBV5-5
CDR3aa: CASSMGGPGQARQQFF

j_gene: TRBJ2-1
v_gene: TRBV4-1
CDR3aa: CASSQVLPAYNEQFF

j_gene: TRBJ1-6
v_gene: TRBV9
CDR3aa: CASSTRPGTLNSPLHF

j_gene: TRBJ2-7
v_gene: TRBV10-1
CDR3aa: CASSEMGLAGGSLYEQYF

j_gene: TRBJ2-4
v_gene: TRBV4-3
CDR3aa: CASSQDSRFAIQYF

j_gene: TRBJ2-7
v_gene: TRBV7-2
CDR3aa: CASSLSATGGYEQYF

j_gene: TRBJ2-1
v_gene: TRBV4-2
CDR3aa: CASSARGLYNEQFF

j_gene: TRBJ1-2
v_gene: TRBV4-3
CDR3aa: CASSQLTGNYGYTF

j_gene: TRBJ2-2
v_gene: TRBV5-1
CDR3aa: CASSFGGDILTGELFF

j_gene: TRBJ1-2
v_gene: TRBV21-1
CDR3aa: CASSKRGQMNYGYTF

j_gene: TRBJ2-7
v_gene: TRBV2
CDR3aa: CASDKGGGMYEQYF

j_gene: TRBJ2-1
v_gene: TRBV5-5
CDR3aa: CASSLAKGTSGYNEQFF

j_gene: TRBJ1-1
v_gene: TRBV7-8
CDR3aa: CASSYYMNTEAFF

j_gene: TRBJ1-2
v_gene: TRBV28
CDR3aa: CASNGIRRTADISYGYTF

j_gene: TRBJ1-1
v_gene: TRBV28
CDR3aa: CASSLWGVVQTEAFF

j_gene: TRBJ1-5
v_gene: TRBV28
CDR3aa: CASRSTGSGQPQHF

j_gene: TRBJ1-4
v_gene: TRBV5-4
CDR3aa: CASSSTGGNEKLFF

j_gene: TRBJ1-1
v_gene: TRBV7-2
CDR3aa: CASSYWGEGTEAFF

j_gene: .
v_gene: TRBV2
CDR3aa: CASSLGQGADEQYF

j_gene: TRBJ1-1
v_gene: TRBV7-9
CDR3aa: CASSLVATNTEAFF

j_gene: TRBJ1-2
v_gene: TRBV7-2
CDR3aa: CASSWQGAYGYTF

j_gene: TRBJ2-7
v_gene: TRBV11-2
CDR3aa: CASSNYEQYF